This record concerns one T cell receptor (beta chain) sequence. Sequenced by immunoSEQ multiplex PCR; TCRdb stores in-frame clones only, minus some. This sample carries about 63,000 clones, 90% to 95% of them seen once, and the ten largest clones take about 3%. Trimming pared 3 bases from V and 0 bases from J, leaving 7 bases between. The length of the CDR3 is 14 residues. Germline V gene lookup returns CDR1 PRHDT and CDR2 FYEKMQ (reference sequence). This record comes from a study of T cell changes during pregnancy in multiple sclerosis. The V call is TRBV13, the J call TRBJ2-3; D might be TRBD1 (5 bases). The specimen comprised CD8+ T cells from peripheral blood mononuclear cells, sampled in the second trimester of pregnancy. The receptor was isolated from a female donor with multiple sclerosis, enrolled in a pregnancy study. In nucleotides, the CDR3 is TGTGCCAGCAGCTTCAGGGTGAGCACAGATACGCAGTATTTT. Its translation is CASSFRVSTDTQYF.